The 31 T cell receptor beta chains listed next were all sequenced from one sample in a study of OX40 agonist ivuxolimab in advanced cancers. Method: immunoSEQ multiplex PCR; TCRdb's copy keeps in-frame clones and lacks some. This table has about 18,000 clones, roughly 91% appearing once. The sample was CD4+ or CD8+ T cells sorted from blood, taken in a trial of the OX40 agonist ivuxolimab. The receptors originated from an adult with an advanced solid tumor such as melanoma, head and neck, liver or kidney cancer.

The rearrangement uses TRBV18 and TRBJ2-5; 12 nucleotides match TRBD1. Per germline, CDR1 KGHSH and CDR2 LQKENI. The CDR3 is 16 amino acids. V lost 3 bases, J lost 4 bases, and 6 bases stayed unmatched. The CDR3 DNA is TGTGCCAGCTCACCTCAGGGGACAGGGGGCTCAGAGACCCAGTACTTC. Its protein product is CASSPQGTGGSETQYF.

The rearrangement links TRBV14 to TRBJ1-1; D not certain. Trimming took 5 bases from V and 4 from J, leaving 14 bases between them. The CDR3 contains 14 residues. Germline V gene lookup returns CDR1 SGHDN and CDR2 FVKESK. Written as DNA, the CDR3 is TGTGCCAGCAGCTTCACCCTCCCGTTCACTGAAGCTTTCTTT. It translates to CASSFTLPFTEAFF.

The chain recombines TRBV27 with TRBJ1-1; D is unclear. CDR3 length: 14 residues. Trimming pared 2 bases from V and 0 bases from J, leaving 7 bases between. Germline values: CDR1 MNHEY, CDR2 SMNVEV (reference sequence). The CDR3, as DNA: TGTGCCAGCAGTTTACGGCGGATGAACACTGAAGCTTTCTTT. This gives the protein CASSLRRMNTEAFF.

The DNA for the CDR3 is TGCGCCAGCAGCTTAGGACAGGGAGGCGACTATGGCTACACCTTC. Translation gives CASSLGQGGDYGYTF. The V call is TRBV5-1, the J call TRBJ1-2, with 8 bases matching TRBD1. CDR3 length equals 15 residues. Germline V gives CDR1 SGHRS, CDR2 YFSETQ. The trim removed 2 bases at V and 3 bases at J, leaving 6 bases unmatched.

The chain has TRBV27 and TRBJ2-5, with TRBD2 identical over 11 bases. V lost 4 bases and J lost 4; bases outside the gene matches: 8. Germline V gene lookup returns CDR1 MNHEY and CDR2 SMNVEV (reference sequence). This CDR3 comprises 16 residues. In DNA form, the CDR3 reads TGTGCCAGCAGTTCCATAGCGGGGGGGCTTTTAGAGACCCAGTACTTC. It encodes CASSSIAGGLLETQYF.

The chain recombines TRBV2 with TRBJ1-4, with D perhaps TRBD1 (5 bases). The length of the CDR3 is 14 residues. Germline CDR1 reads SNHLY; CDR2 reads FYNNEI. The V end lost 10 bases, the J end lost 8 bases, and 20 bases lay between the germline ends. CDR3 sequence (DNA): TGTGCCACCGAAGTAGTTAGGGGTGGAGAAAAACTGTTTTTT. Translated, it gives CATEVVRGGEKLFF. The full variable domain, completed using reference TRBV2 and TRBJ1-4, is EPEVTQTPSHQVTQMGQEVILRCVPISNHLYFYWYRQILGQKVEFLVSFYNNEISEKSEIFDDQFSVERPDGSNFTLKIRSTKLEDSAMYFCATEVVRGGEKLFFGSGTQLSVL.

The chain couples TRBV9 to TRBJ2-5; D is perhaps TRBD2 (6 bases). The germline gives CDR1 SGDLS, CDR2 YYNGEE. The germline V and J ends were trimmed by 4 bases and 4 bases, with 17 bases remaining between them. CDR3 size: 15 residues. This CDR3 is CASSPTPGRVETQYF. CDR3 coding DNA: TGTGCCAGCAGCCCCACCCCCGGGAGAGTAGAGACCCAGTACTTC.

The CDR3 reads CASSFSQGADYGYTF. The CDR3 DNA reads TGTGCCAGCAGTTTTTCGCAGGGGGCGGACTATGGCTACACCTTC. The chain combines TRBV27 with TRBJ1-2, with TRBD1 matching over 8 bases. After removal of 3 bases from V and 3 bases from J, the junction contained 6 bases not matched to a gene. The CDR3 has 15 residues. Germline CDR1 is MNHEY and CDR2 is SMNVEV (reference sequence).

The gene calls are TRBV5-6 and TRBJ1-2; D not resolved. CDR1 is SGHDT, CDR2 YYEEEE, per germline. The V gene lost 4 bases and the J gene lost 0 bases, with 13 bases spanning the gap. The CDR3 runs to 15 residues. The CDR3 DNA sequence: TGTGCCAGCAGCCCGTTGGCGGACGCTAACTATGGCTACACCTTC. It is translated as CASSPLADANYGYTF.

This chain's CDR3 is CASSLRWGAGEEQYF. CDR3 DNA: TGTGCCAGCAGCTTAAGGTGGGGCGCGGGAGAGGAGCAGTACTTC. The rearrangement uses TRBV7-6 and TRBJ2-7; 7 bases map to TRBD2. The CDR3 spans 15 residues. CDR1 is SGHVS, CDR2 FNYEAQ, per germline. The J segment lost 7 bases and the V segment lost 2 bases, leaving 11 bases of the junction unmatched.

This chain uses TRBV4-2 with TRBJ2-3, with 9 nucleotides matching TRBD2. Germline-derived CDR1 and CDR2 are LGHNA and YNFKEQ. The length of the CDR3 is 15 residues. With 5 bases clipped from V and 5 bases from J, the junction kept 8 bases outside the gene matches. This chain's CDR3 is CASSSPGLAVDTQYF. Written as DNA, the CDR3 is TGTGCCAGCAGCTCCCCGGGACTAGCCGTAGATACGCAGTATTTT.

The sample holds one count of this clone. The J gene is TRBJ1-4, the V gene TRBV4-3; TRBD1 might be the D (5 bases). V lost 4 bases and J 3 bases, leaving 15 bases between the germline ends. The CDR3 extends over 16 amino acids. Germline V CDR1 and CDR2: LGHNA, YSLEER. The CDR3 DNA reads as TGCGCCAGCAGCCCCCTTTCCGGGGGTTCTAATGAAAAACTGTTTTTT. It translates to CASSPLSGGSNEKLFF.

This clone appeared a single time. V is TRBV19 and J is TRBJ2-3, with 9 bases identical to TRBD2. The CDR3 length is 17 residues. The V and J ends lost 4 bases and 2 bases, in that order; junction bases with no gene match: 10. Germline V gene sequence: CDR1 LNHDA, CDR2 SQIVND (reference sequence). CDR3 sequence reads: CASSRGAGGGATDTQYF. Written as DNA, the CDR3 is TGTGCCAGTAGTAGGGGGGCTGGCGGGGGGGCCACAGATACGCAGTATTTT.

The rearrangement links TRBV9 to TRBJ2-7; weak D call: TRBD2 (5 bases). CDR1 is SGDLS and CDR2 is YYNGEE in the germline V gene. The CDR3 extends over 14 amino acids. V shed 4 bases and J shed 6 bases, with 17 bases lying between them. CDR3 DNA sequence: TGTGCCAGCAGCCCCCGGGGTAGCGTGGCCGAGCAGTACTTC. As protein: CASSPRGSVAEQYF. Supplemented by reference TRBV9 and TRBJ2-7, the full variable domain reads DSGVTQTPKHLITATGQRVTLRCSPRSGDLSVYWYQQSLDQGLQFLIQYYNGEERAKGNILERFSAQQFPDLHSELNLSSLELGDSALYFCASSPRGSVAEQYFGPGTRLTVT.

The chain recombines TRBV9 with TRBJ2-7; D is unclear. The CDR3 runs to 12 residues. From germline, CDR1 is SGDLS and CDR2 YYNGEE. Trimming pared 4 bases from V and 3 bases from J, leaving 8 bases between. The CDR3 DNA is TGTGCCAGCAGCTCCACGGGCTACGAGCAGTACTTC. It specifies CASSSTGYEQYF.

The chain links TRBV6-5 to TRBJ2-7; no clear D. Germline V gives CDR1 MNHEY, CDR2 SVGAGI. This CDR3 spans 12 amino acids. V dropped 6 bases and J dropped 6 bases, with 12 bases sitting between them. CDR3 region: CASSPRMPEQYF. CDR3 DNA: TGTGCCAGCAGCCCTCGAATGCCCGAGCAGTACTTC.

The V gene is TRBV4-3, the J gene TRBJ2-3; D is perhaps TRBD1 or TRBD2 (7 bases each). The CDR3 has 17 residues. V was shortened by 4 bases and J by 4 bases, with 21 bases between the two germline ends. Germline V CDR1 and CDR2: LGHNA, YSLEER. CDR3 nucleotide sequence: TGCGCCAGCAGCCGCAACCCTACAGGGGCGGGGGCAGATACGCAGTATTTT. Translated: CASSRNPTGAGADTQYF.

This sequence joins TRBV9 and TRBJ2-7; D perhaps matches TRBD1 (6 bases). Trimming took off 4 bases at V and 3 bases at J, with 11 bases between the two ends. The CDR3 has 13 residues. The germline CDR1 and CDR2 sequences are SGDLS and YYNGEE. The CDR3: CASSPDRHYEQYF. For the CDR3, the DNA is TGTGCCAGCAGCCCGGACAGACACTACGAGCAGTACTTC.

This chain uses TRBV19 with TRBJ1-5; TRBD1 is a possible D gene (6 bases). V was clipped by 7 bases and J by 3 bases, with 16 bases between them. Per the germline V gene, CDR1 is LNHDA and CDR2 is SQIVND (reference sequence). The CDR3 has 15 amino acids. This chain's CDR3 is CASTWGQGLNQPQHF. The CDR3 nucleotides are TGTGCCAGTACCTGGGGGCAGGGGCTCAATCAGCCCCAGCATTTT.

The CDR3 DNA is TGTGCCAGCAGCTTAGGGGCACTGACTAACTATGGCTACACCTTC. The encoded protein is CASSLGALTNYGYTF. The rearrangement uses TRBV7-9 and TRBJ1-2; the D is unclear. V was clipped by 1 base and J by 0 bases, with 9 bases between them. In germline, CDR1 is SEHNR, CDR2 FQNEAQ (reference sequence). This CDR3 comprises 15 residues.

This clone is labeled medium-sized. Other nucleotide sequences in the sample specify the same CDR3. The chain uses TRBV4-1 and TRBJ1-1, with no clear D. Germline V lookup: CDR1 MGHRA, CDR2 YSYEKL. V was cut by 0 bases and J by 0 bases, with 5 bases left in between. The CDR3 loop spans 14 amino acids. In nucleotides, the CDR3 is TGCGCCAGCAGCCAAGAGTCCCTGAACACTGAAGCTTTCTTT. Its protein product is CASSQESLNTEAFF.

The rearrangement uses TRBV9 and TRBJ2-3; D is unclear. The CDR3 sequence is 15 residues long. The germline V and J ends were trimmed by 4 bases and 4 bases, with 16 bases remaining between them. From germline, CDR1 is SGDLS and CDR2 YYNGEE. CDR3 region: CASSPAGRMADTQYF. CDR3 DNA sequence: TGTGCCAGCAGCCCTGCTGGCCGGATGGCAGATACGCAGTATTTT.

This chain links TRBV9 with TRBJ2-5; 9 bases line up with TRBD2. The junction had 7 bases not matched to a gene; V was cut back by 0 bases and J by 4 bases. The CDR3 length is 16 residues. The germline V gene encodes CDR1 SGDLS and CDR2 YYNGEE. CDR3 sequence: CASSVALAGDGETQYF. The CDR3 region has the DNA TGTGCCAGCAGCGTAGCTTTAGCGGGAGACGGAGAGACCCAGTACTTC. Variable domain in full (rest from reference TRBV9 and TRBJ2-5): DSGVTQTPKHLITATGQRVTLRCSPRSGDLSVYWYQQSLDQGLQFLIQYYNGEERAKGNILERFSAQQFPDLHSELNLSSLELGDSALYFCASSVALAGDGETQYFGPGTRLLVL.

The rearrangement links TRBV9 to TRBJ2-3; perhaps TRBD2 as D (6 bases). Trimming took 4 bases from V and 0 from J, leaving 18 bases between them. CDR1 is SGDLS, CDR2 YYNGEE, per germline. The length of the CDR3 is 17 residues. CDR3 residues: CASSPRGLAGSTDTQYF. CDR3 DNA sequence: TGTGCCAGCAGCCCGAGGGGACTGGCGGGGAGCACAGATACGCAGTATTTT.

This clone was counted between two and nine times. The chain has TRBV9 and TRBJ1-5; D unclear. Germline CDR1 is SGDLS and CDR2 is YYNGEE. Trimming took off 2 bases at V and 5 bases at J, with 8 bases between the two ends. This CDR3 has 13 residues. The CDR3 loop reads CASSVGLDQPQHF. CDR3 DNA: TGTGCCAGCAGCGTCGGGCTTGATCAGCCCCAGCATTTT.

The genes are TRBV7-9 and TRBJ2-7; D unresolved. V was cut by 5 bases and J by 4 bases, with 9 bases left in between. The germline V gene encodes CDR1 SEHNR and CDR2 FQNEAQ (reference sequence). The length of the CDR3 is 12 residues. The CDR3 DNA sequence: TGTGCCAGCAGCCCCTGGGGATACGAGCAGTACTTC. It codes for CASSPWGYEQYF.

The J gene is TRBJ2-7, the V gene TRBV6-5; D is undetermined. Deletions cut 6 bases from V and 2 bases from J, with 11 bases between. Germline CDR1 MNHEY, CDR2 SVGAGI. CDR3 length: 13 amino acids. The CDR3 sequence is CASSHDGTYEQYF. In nucleotides, the CDR3 is TGTGCCAGCAGCCATGACGGAACCTACGAGCAGTACTTC.

V usage is TRBV11-2 and J usage is TRBJ2-7; a weak D match, TRBD2 (6 bases). V lost 2 bases and J lost 0, with 17 bases in between. Looked up from germline, CDR1 is SGHAT and CDR2 is FQNNGV. The CDR3 runs to 17 residues. CDR3 in amino acids: CASSLPASVLLSYEQYF. For the CDR3, the DNA is TGTGCCAGCAGCTTACCGGCTAGCGTTCTTCTCTCCTACGAGCAGTACTTC.

V and J are TRBV19 and TRBJ2-3, with 9 bases identical to TRBD2. The CDR3 is 20 amino acids. The junction had 20 bases not matched to a gene; V was cut back by 4 bases and J by 3 bases. The V gene's germline CDR1 is LNHDA and CDR2 SQIVND (reference sequence). The chain's CDR3 is CASSNPMVAGENSGTDTQYF. The DNA for the CDR3 is TGTGCCAGTAGTAATCCCATGGTAGCGGGAGAGAATAGTGGGACAGATACGCAGTATTTT.

The chain recombines TRBV4-1 with TRBJ1-2; 10 bases are shared with TRBD1. CDR1 MGHRA and CDR2 YSYEKL come from the germline V gene. V gave up 2 bases and J gave up 3 bases; unmatched junction bases: 6. The CDR3 totals 16 residues. In DNA form, the CDR3 reads TGCGCCAGCAGCCAAAGTACCGGGACAGGGGACTATGGCTACACCTTC. The encoded protein is CASSQSTGTGDYGYTF.

The chain has TRBV19 and TRBJ2-1; TRBD1 aligns across 11 bases. V gave up 3 bases and J gave up 0 bases; unmatched junction bases: 10. This CDR3 is built from 19 residues. The germline V gene encodes CDR1 LNHDA and CDR2 SQIVND (reference sequence). The CDR3 is CASSIGTGGGSSSYNEQFF. The CDR3 nucleotides read TGTGCCAGTAGTATCGGGACAGGGGGAGGAAGCAGCTCCTACAATGAGCAGTTCTTC.